The sequence of this T cell receptor (beta chain) was determined in a study of blood T cell repertoires in COVID-19. At the level of the study: The samples span acute and convalescent COVID-19 from the United States, Italy and Spain. PBMCs, B-cell-depleted T cells, or T cells were the source of the cDNA or gDNA that made up the material.

During active infection, Seattle patients enrolled and were then monitored through disease. V was clipped by 0 bases and J by 1 base, with 9 bases between them. The CDR3 covers 15 residues. The germline V gene has CDR1 SGDLS and CDR2 YYNGEE. Original processing methods: For nucleated cells, counts were estimated from reference gene primer amplification. Here immunoSEQ multiplex PCR was the method, and the copy in TCRdb shows in-frame clones only, minus some. The D gene and trimming were derived from the DNA, and the V and J assignments and clone size from that table. The sample has approximately 300,000 clones; around 87% are singletons.

The chain recombines TRBV9 with TRBJ2-3, with D unclear. The receptor was derived from a woman between 35 and 50 years old with COVID-19, enrolled during active disease. Sequenced: peripheral blood. CDR3: CASSVEVEGTDTQYF. The CDR3 DNA is TGTGCCAGCAGCGTAGAAGTAGAGGGCACAGATACGCAGTATTTT.